This T cell receptor beta chain was captured by sequencing in a study of cytomegalovirus exposure and HLA in healthy donors. Healthy bone marrow donors made up the donors. Trimming removed 6 bases at V and 4 bases at J, with 9 bases between. This CDR3 has 13 amino acids. Looked up from germline, CDR1 is LNHDA and CDR2 is SQIVND (reference sequence). PCR amplification relied on 60 Vbeta primers (plus 13 Jbeta primers). Some clones are missing from TCRdb's copy, which holds only in-frame ones; the method was immunoSEQ multiplex PCR. The repertoire includes some 55,000 clones, approximately 80% of them detected once, and around 1.8% sits in the top ten.

This receptor was identified in a man aged 35 to 55 in good health and CMV-seronegative. The sequencing sample was made of PBMCs. The chain employs TRBV19 and TRBJ2-2; the D gene is possibly TRBD1 (5 bases). The CDR3 DNA follows: TGTGCCAGTAGGGAGACAGTCACCGGGGAGCTGTTTTTT. It yields the protein CASRETVTGELFF.